The 3 T cell receptor beta chains below were found in one sample sequenced in a study of post-analysis software for immune sequencing data. cDNA libraries for TCR beta contained unique molecular identifiers. TCRdb called the PCR reads again in MiXCR, with one record for every CDR3 protein. The repertoire holds roughly 430,000 distinct CDR3 sequences, 30% to 45% seen once, with around 8% in the top ten. These receptors' targets are unknown. Study results and caveats: Among 5 or 6 TRBV segments more frequent in patients than controls were TRBV5-6, TRBV5-1 and TRBV20-1.

Material: blood. The receptors here all came from a girl aged 2-15 years with multiple sclerosis.

Concerning this clonotype: A much bigger clone sits one base away, suggesting this may be a read error. The chain is built from TRBV7-6 and TRBJ2-5, with 9 bases lining up with TRBD1. The J call may not be correct, given that the DNA end is closer to TRBJ2-7. CDR1 and CDR2 (germline): SGHVS, FNYEAQ. The CDR3 runs to 15 residues. The CDR3 nucleotides read TGTGCCAGCAGCTCTGACGGGACAGGGAGACGCGAGCAGTACTTC. It specifies CASSSDGTGRREQYF.

V and J are TRBV7-3 and TRBJ2-1, with D hard to call. The CDR3 is 14 residues long. Trimming removed 1 base at V and 3 bases at J, with 7 bases between. Germline V gene data show CDR1 as SGHTA and CDR2 as FQGTGA. The CDR3 DNA reads as TGTGCCAGCAGCTTAAGCAGTGACTACAATGAGCAGTTCTTC. This translates into CASSLSSDYNEQFF. Looking up the rest from reference TRBV7-3 and TRBJ2-1 gives the full variable domain: GAGVSQTPSNKVTEKGKYVELRCDPISGHTALYWYRQSLGQGPEFLIYFQGTGAADDSGLPNDRFFAVRPEGSVSTLKIQRTERGDSAVYLCASSLSSDYNEQFFGPGTRLTVL.

This chain joins TRBV6-5 and TRBJ1-5; the D is unclear. V lost 5 bases and J lost 3, with 11 bases in between. CDR1 is MNHEY, CDR2 SVGAGI, per germline. This CDR3 region has 14 residues. CDR3 residues: CASSDERTNQPQHF. The CDR3 bases are TGTGCCAGCAGTGACGAGAGAACCAATCAGCCCCAGCATTTT.